This T cell receptor beta chain was recovered during a study of T cell changes during pregnancy in multiple sclerosis. CDR3 length: 12 amino acids. The V end lost 2 bases, the J end lost 2 bases, and 3 bases lay between the germline ends. Germline assignment: CDR1 MDHEN and CDR2 SYDVKM. Method: immunoSEQ multiplex PCR; TCRdb's copy keeps in-frame clones and lacks some. Seen here are some 93,000 clones, about nine tenths observed once, and the top ten hold under 2%. This clone was observed a handful of times. The sample has other DNA sequences that encode this CDR3 too. This receptor was obtained from a female donor in good health, enrolled as a control in a pregnancy study. The chain employs TRBV28 and TRBJ1-2, with unresolved D. The sequencing here drew on peripheral blood, taken after pregnancy. In DNA, the CDR3 is TGTGCCAGCAGTTTACAGAACTATGGCTACACCTTC. Encoded protein: CASSLQNYGYTF.